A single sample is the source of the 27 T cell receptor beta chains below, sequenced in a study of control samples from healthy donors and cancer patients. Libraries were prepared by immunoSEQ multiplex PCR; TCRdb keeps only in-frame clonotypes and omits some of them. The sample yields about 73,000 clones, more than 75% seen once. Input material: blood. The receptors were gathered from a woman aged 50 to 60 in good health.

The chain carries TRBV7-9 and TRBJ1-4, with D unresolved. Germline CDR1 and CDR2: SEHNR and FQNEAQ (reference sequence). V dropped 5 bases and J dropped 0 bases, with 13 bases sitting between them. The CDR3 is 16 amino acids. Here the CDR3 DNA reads TGTGCCAGCAGCCTTGGAGACCTTGCAACTAATGAAAAACTGTTTTTT. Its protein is CASSLGDLATNEKLFF.

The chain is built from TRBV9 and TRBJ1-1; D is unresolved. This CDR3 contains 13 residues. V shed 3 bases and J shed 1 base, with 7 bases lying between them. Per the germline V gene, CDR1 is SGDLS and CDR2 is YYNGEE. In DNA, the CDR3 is TGTGCCAGCAGCGCCCGACAGAACACTGAAGCTTTCTTT. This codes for CASSARQNTEAFF. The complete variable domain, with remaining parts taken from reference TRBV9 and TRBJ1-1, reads DSGVTQTPKHLITATGQRVTLRCSPRSGDLSVYWYQQSLDQGLQFLIQYYNGEERAKGNILERFSAQQFPDLHSELNLSSLELGDSALYFCASSARQNTEAFFGQGTRLTVV.

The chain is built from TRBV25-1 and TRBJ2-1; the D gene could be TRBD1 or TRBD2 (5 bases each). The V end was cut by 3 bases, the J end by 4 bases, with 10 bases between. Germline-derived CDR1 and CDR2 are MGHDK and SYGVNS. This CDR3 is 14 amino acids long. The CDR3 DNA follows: TGTGCCAGCAGTGACCGGGACGGATACAATGAGCAGTTCTTC. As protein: CASSDRDGYNEQFF.

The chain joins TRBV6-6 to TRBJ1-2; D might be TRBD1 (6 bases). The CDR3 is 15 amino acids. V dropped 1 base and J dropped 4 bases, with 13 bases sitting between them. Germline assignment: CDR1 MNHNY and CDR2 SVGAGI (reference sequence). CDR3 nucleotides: TGTGCCAGCAGTTACTATCAGGGGCTTGCCTATGGCTACACCTTC. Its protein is CASSYYQGLAYGYTF.

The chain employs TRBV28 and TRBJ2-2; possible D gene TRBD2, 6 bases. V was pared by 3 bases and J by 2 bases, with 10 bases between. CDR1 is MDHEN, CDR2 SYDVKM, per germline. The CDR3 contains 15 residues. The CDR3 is CASSFGGSNTGELFF. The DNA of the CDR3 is TGTGCCAGCAGTTTTGGGGGGTCTAACACCGGGGAGCTGTTTTTT.

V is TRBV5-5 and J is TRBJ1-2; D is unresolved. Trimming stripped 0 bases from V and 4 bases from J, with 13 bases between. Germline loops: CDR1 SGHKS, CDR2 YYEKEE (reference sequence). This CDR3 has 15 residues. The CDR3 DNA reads TGTGCCAGCAGCTTGGCCCCGGGGTCCGCCTATGGCTACACCTTC. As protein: CASSLAPGSAYGYTF.

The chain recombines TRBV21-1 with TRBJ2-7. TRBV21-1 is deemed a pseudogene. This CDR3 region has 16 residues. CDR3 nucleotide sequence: TGTGCCAGCAGCAGCAGAGGGGTCGGCAGCTCCTACGAGCAGTACTTC. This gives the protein CASSSRGVGSSYEQYF.

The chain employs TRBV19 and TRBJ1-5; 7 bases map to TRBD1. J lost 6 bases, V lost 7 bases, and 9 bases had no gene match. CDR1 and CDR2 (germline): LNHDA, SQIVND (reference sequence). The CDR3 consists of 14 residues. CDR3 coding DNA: TGTGCCAGTACCGAATCAGACAGGGTTCAGCCCCAGCATTTT. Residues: CASTESDRVQPQHF. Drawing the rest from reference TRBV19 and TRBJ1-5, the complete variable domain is DGGITQSPKYLFRKEGQNVTLSCEQNLNHDAMYWYRQDPGQGLRLIYYSQIVNDFQKGDIAEGYSVSREKKESFPLTVTSAQKNPTAFYLCASTESDRVQPQHFGDGTRLSIL.

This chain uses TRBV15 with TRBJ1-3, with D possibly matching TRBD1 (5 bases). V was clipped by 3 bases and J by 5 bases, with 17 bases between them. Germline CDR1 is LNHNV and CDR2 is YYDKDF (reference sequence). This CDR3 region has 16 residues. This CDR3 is CATSSSSGRVRNTIYF. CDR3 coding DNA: TGTGCCACCAGCAGTAGTTCGGGACGGGTTCGAAACACCATATATTTT.

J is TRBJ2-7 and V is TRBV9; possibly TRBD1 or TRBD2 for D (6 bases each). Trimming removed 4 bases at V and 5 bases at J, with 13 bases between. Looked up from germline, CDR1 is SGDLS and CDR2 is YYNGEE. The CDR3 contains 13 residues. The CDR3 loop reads CASSPRGDNEQYF. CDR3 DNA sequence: TGTGCCAGCAGCCCCCGCGGGGACAACGAGCAGTACTTC.

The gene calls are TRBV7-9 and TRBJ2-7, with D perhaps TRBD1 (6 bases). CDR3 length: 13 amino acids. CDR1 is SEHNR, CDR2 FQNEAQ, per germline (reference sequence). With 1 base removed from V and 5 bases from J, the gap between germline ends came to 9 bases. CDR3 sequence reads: CASSLGNRDEQYF. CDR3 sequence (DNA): TGTGCCAGCAGCTTAGGCAACAGGGACGAGCAGTACTTC.

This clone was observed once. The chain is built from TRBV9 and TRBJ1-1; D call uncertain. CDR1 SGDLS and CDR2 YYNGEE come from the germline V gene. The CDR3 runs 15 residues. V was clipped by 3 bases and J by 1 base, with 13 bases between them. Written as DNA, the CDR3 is TGTGCCAGCAGCGGAAATGAGGGCCAGAACACTGAAGCTTTCTTT. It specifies CASSGNEGQNTEAFF.

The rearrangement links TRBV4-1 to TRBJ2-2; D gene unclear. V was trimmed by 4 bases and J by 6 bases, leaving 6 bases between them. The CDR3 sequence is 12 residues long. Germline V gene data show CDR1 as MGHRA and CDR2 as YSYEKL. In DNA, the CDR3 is TGCGCCAGCAGCCCTAAACCCGGGGAGCTGTTTTTT. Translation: CASSPKPGELFF.

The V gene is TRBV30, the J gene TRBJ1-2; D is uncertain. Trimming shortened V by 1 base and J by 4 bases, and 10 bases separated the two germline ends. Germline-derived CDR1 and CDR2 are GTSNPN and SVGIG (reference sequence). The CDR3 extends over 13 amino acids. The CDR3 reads CAWSDSVFYGYTF. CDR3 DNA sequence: TGTGCCTGGAGTGACAGCGTCTTCTATGGCTACACCTTC.

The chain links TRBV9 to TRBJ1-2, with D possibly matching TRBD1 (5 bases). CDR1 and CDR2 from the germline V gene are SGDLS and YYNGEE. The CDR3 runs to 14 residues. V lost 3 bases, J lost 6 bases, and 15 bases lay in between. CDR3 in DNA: TGTGCCAGCAGCGGCTTTTCGGGGCTCGATGGCTACACCTTC. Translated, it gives CASSGFSGLDGYTF.

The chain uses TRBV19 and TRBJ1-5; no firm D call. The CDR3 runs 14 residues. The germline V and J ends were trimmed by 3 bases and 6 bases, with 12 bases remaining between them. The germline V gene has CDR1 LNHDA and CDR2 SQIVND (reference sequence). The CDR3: CASSISQDGQPQHF. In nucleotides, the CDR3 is TGTGCCAGTAGTATTAGCCAAGACGGTCAGCCCCAGCATTTT.

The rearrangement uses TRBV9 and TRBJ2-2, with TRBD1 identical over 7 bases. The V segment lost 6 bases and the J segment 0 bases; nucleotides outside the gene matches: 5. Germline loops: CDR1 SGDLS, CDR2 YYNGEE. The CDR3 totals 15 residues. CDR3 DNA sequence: TGTGCCAGCAACAGACAGGGAGCGAACACCGGGGAGCTGTTTTTT. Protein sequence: CASNRQGANTGELFF. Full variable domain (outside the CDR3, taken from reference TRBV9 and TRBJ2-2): DSGVTQTPKHLITATGQRVTLRCSPRSGDLSVYWYQQSLDQGLQFLIQYYNGEERAKGNILERFSAQQFPDLHSELNLSSLELGDSALYFCASNRQGANTGELFFGEGSRLTVL.

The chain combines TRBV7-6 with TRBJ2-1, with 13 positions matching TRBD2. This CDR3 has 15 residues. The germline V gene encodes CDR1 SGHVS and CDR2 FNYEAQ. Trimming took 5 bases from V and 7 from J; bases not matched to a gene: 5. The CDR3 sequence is CASSLGTSGINEQFF. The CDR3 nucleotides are TGTGCCAGCAGCCTCGGGACTAGCGGGATAAATGAGCAGTTCTTC.

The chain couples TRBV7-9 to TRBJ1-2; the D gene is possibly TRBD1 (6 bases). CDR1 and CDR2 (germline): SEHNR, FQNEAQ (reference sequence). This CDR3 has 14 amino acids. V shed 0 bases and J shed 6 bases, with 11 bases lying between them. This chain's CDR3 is CASSLAAGDHGYTF. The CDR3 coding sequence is TGTGCCAGCAGCTTAGCGGCAGGGGACCATGGCTACACCTTC.

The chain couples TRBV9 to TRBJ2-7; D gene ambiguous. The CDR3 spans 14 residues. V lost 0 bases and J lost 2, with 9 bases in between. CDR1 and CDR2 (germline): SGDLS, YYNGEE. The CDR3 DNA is TGTGCCAGCAGCGTAGGGGCGGATCCCTACGAGCAGTACTTC. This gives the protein CASSVGADPYEQYF.

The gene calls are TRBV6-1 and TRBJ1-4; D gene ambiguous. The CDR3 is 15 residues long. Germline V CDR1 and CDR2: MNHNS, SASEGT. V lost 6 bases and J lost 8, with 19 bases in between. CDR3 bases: TGTGCCAGCAGATACAGCCCGCAGGTAAGCGAAAAACTGTTTTTT. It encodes CASRYSPQVSEKLFF.

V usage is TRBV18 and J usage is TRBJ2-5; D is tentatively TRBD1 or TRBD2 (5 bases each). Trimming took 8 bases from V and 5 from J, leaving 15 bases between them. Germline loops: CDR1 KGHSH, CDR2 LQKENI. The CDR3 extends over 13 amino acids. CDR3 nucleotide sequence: TGTGCCAGCCAAAGACTATCAGGGGAGACCCAGTACTTC. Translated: CASQRLSGETQYF.

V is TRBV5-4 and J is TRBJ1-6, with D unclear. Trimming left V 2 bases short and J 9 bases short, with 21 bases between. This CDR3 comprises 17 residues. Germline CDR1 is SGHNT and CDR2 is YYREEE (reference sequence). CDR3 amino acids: CASSLPNSGHGGSPLHF. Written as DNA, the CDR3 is TGTGCCAGCAGCTTACCTAATTCGGGCCACGGTGGTTCACCCCTCCACTTT.

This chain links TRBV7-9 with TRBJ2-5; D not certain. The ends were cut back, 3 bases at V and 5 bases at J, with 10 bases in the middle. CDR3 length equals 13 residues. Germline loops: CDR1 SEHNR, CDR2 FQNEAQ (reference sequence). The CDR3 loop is CASSFFSTETQYF. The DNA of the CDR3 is TGTGCCAGCAGCTTCTTTTCTACTGAGACCCAGTACTTC.

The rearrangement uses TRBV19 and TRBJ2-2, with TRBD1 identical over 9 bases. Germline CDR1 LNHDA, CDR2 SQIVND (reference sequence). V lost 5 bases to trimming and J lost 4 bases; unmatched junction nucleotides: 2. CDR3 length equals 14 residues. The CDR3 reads CASSETGGTGELFF. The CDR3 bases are TGTGCCAGTAGTGAGACAGGGGGCACCGGGGAGCTGTTTTTT.

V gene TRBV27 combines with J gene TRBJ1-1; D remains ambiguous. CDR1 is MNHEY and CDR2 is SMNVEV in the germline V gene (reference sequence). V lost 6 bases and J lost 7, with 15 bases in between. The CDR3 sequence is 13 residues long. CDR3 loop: CASRYGEFDEAFF. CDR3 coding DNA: TGTGCCAGCAGATATGGGGAGTTCGATGAAGCTTTCTTT.

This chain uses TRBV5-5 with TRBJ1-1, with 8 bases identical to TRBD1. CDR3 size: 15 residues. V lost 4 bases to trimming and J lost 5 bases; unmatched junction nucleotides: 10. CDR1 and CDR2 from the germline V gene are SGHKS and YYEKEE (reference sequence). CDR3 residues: CASSPTGVSGTEAFF. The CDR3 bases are TGTGCCAGCAGCCCGACAGGGGTTAGTGGAACTGAAGCTTTCTTT.